Listed here is a single TCR beta chain. This record belongs to a study of blood T cell repertoires in COVID-19. Under the authors' procedure: It was from reference gene primer amplification that nucleated cell counts were estimated. Here immunoSEQ multiplex PCR was the method, and the copy in TCRdb shows in-frame clones only, minus some. V and J calls and clone size are those listed in that table; D and trimming were worked out from the DNA. The sample lists under 350,000 clones, 80% to 90% occurring once. Per germline, CDR1 KGHSH and CDR2 LQKENI. With 2 bases clipped from V and 7 bases from J, the junction kept 17 bases outside the gene matches. This CDR3 comprises 19 residues.

This clonotype was sampled from a woman between 35 and 50 years old with acute COVID-19. The chain combines TRBV18 with TRBJ2-1, with 10 bases identical to TRBD2. The sequenced sample was PBMCs or T cells enriched from blood (not recorded which). CDR3 sequence (DNA): TGTGCCAGCTCACCAATCCCAGGTAGGACTAGCGGCAATGGAAATGAGCAGTTCTTC. As protein: CASSPIPGRTSGNGNEQFF.